The following is a TCR beta chain sequence with its context. Distinct nucleotide sequences in the sample also encode this CDR3. This sample was included in a study of OX40 agonist ivuxolimab in advanced cancers. V was shortened by 0 bases and J by 6 bases, with 6 bases between the two germline ends. The CDR3 runs 12 residues. CDR1 is KGHSH, CDR2 LQKENI, per germline. The method was immunoSEQ multiplex PCR; TCRdb's version includes in-frame clones alone and lacks a portion of them. The sample consists of tens of thousands of clones, over 60% of them appearing once. This chain uses TRBV18 with TRBJ2-7; no clear D. The clonotype originates from an adult with an advanced solid tumor such as melanoma, head and neck, liver or kidney cancer. Specimen: CD4+ or CD8+ T cells sorted from blood, collected in a trial of the OX40 agonist ivuxolimab. CDR3 nucleotide sequence: TGTGCCAGCTCACCACCGGGATTCGAGCAGTACTTC. It codes for CASSPPGFEQYF.